This is a list of T cell receptor beta chains from one sample in a study of T-cell memory formation after mild COVID-19. MiXCR, applied by TCRdb to the 5' RACE reads, yields one record per CDR3 protein. Here the sample spans tens of thousands of distinct CDR3 sequences, approximately 15% being singletons. The sample consisted of PBMCs or a T cell subset sorted from them (not recorded which). The receptor set was obtained from an adult woman who had mild COVID-19 (a few samples of this study predate the infection). Cell type and time point are not known. The CDR3 runs from the conserved cysteine through the conserved F or W. A D gene is named only where the DNA matches it firmly. Size tells how often a clone was seen (once, few, many) or the class of an expanded clone, and some rows leave it out.

NA TRBD1 TRBJ2-7 TRBV20-1 CSARAGQGSSYEQYF TGCAGTGCTAGAGCCGGACAGGGGAGCTCCTACGAGCAGTACTTC
few TRBD2 TRBJ2-7 TRBV7-2 CASSALAGYEQYF TGTGCCAGCAGCGCCCTAGCGGGCTACGAGCAGTACTTC
NA TRBD2 TRBJ2-7 TRBV5-1 CASSLDLAAYEQYF TGCGCCAGCAGCTTGGATCTAGCGGCCTACGAGCAGTACTTC
NA NA TRBJ2-2 TRBV4-1 CASTPERDGTGELFF TGCGCCAGCACCCCCGAGAGGGATGGAACCGGGGAGCTGTTTTTT
many TRBD1 TRBJ2-3 TRBV6-4 CASRDRAGTDTQYF TGTGCCAGCAGGGACAGGGCCGGCACAGATACGCAGTATTTT
few TRBD2 TRBJ2-1 TRBV9 CASSVGGGLATYNEQFF TGTGCCAGCAGCGTAGGGGGAGGGCTGGCAACCTACAATGAGCAGTTCTTC
NA NA TRBJ2-7 TRBV18 CASSPSRAEQYF TGTGCCAGCTCACCATCCCGGGCCGAGCAGTACTTC
NA NA TRBJ2-7 TRBV7-2 CASSLVQGHEQYF TGTGCCAGCAGCTTAGTACAGGGTCACGAGCAGTACTTC
few TRBD2 TRBJ2-1 TRBV2 CASSVGKGLADNEQFF TGTGCCAGCAGTGTGGGGAAGGGACTAGCGGACAATGAGCAGTTCTTC
few NA TRBJ2-7 TRBV27 CASSFSVSGQGGSYEQYF TGTGCCAGCAGTTTTTCGGTCTCCGGGCAGGGGGGCTCCTACGAGCAGTACTTC
NA NA TRBJ2-7 TRBV5-1 CASSLGEREQYF TGCGCCAGCAGCTTGGGGGAGAGGGAGCAGTACTTC
NA NA TRBJ2-3 TRBV6-5 CASSAGTNRRDTQYF TGTGCCAGCAGCGCCGGGACCAACCGCAGGGATACGCAGTATTTT
NA TRBD1 TRBJ2-7 TRBV4-1 CASSQPGTGGAYEQYF TGCGCCAGCAGCCAACCAGGGACAGGGGGAGCCTACGAGCAGTACTTC
many NA TRBJ2-5 TRBV7-2 CASSLAGVETQYF TGTGCCAGCAGCTTAGCGGGAGTGGAGACCCAGTACTTC
NA TRBD1 TRBJ1-2 TRBV2 CASSRPGTGRGGYTF TGTGCCAGCAGTCGTCCCGGGACAGGGAGAGGTGGCTACACCTTC
few TRBD2 TRBJ2-7 TRBV20-1 CSARDKEAGAASYEQYF TGCAGTGCTAGAGATAAGGAAGCGGGAGCCGCCTCCTACGAGCAGTACTTC
few TRBD1 TRBJ2-7 TRBV20-1 CSASGQGYEQYF TGCAGTGCTAGCGGACAGGGGTACGAGCAGTACTTC
NA TRBD2 TRBJ2-7 TRBV11-2 CASSLLEGLAGYEQYF TGTGCCAGCAGCTTACTAGAGGGACTAGCGGGGTACGAGCAGTACTTC
NA TRBD2 TRBJ2-1 TRBV12-3/TRBV12-4 CASIPSGRGGEQFF TGTGCCAGCATCCCTAGCGGGAGAGGGGGTGAGCAGTTCTTC
NA NA TRBJ1-1 TRBV7-2 CASSLLSTEAFF TGTGCCAGCAGCTTATTATCGACTGAAGCTTTCTTT
NA TRBD2 TRBJ2-1 TRBV12-3/TRBV12-4 CASREGLAGWEQFF TGTGCCAGCAGGGAAGGACTAGCGGGGTGGGAGCAGTTCTTC
few TRBD1 TRBJ1-2 TRBV20-1 CSALDRVRDSSYGYTF TGCAGTGCGCTCGACAGGGTCCGCGACAGCTCCTATGGCTACACCTTC
NA NA TRBJ2-6 TRBV29-1 CSRVGTSGANVLTF TGCTCCCGGGTAGGGACCTCTGGGGCCAACGTCCTGACTTTC
once NA TRBJ2-1 TRBV12-3/TRBV12-4 CASSFGSREQFF TGTGCCAGCAGTTTTGGGTCCCGCGAGCAGTTCTTC
few TRBD1 TRBJ2-5 TRBV10-3 CAISEPSRGIEETQYF TGTGCCATCAGTGAGCCGTCCAGGGGGATTGAAGAGACCCAGTACTTC
NA TRBD1 TRBJ1-2 TRBV5-1 CASSLEGQPDYGYTF TGCGCCAGCAGCTTGGAGGGACAGCCCGACTATGGCTACACCTTC
NA TRBD1 TRBJ2-5 TRBV5-1 CASSHGQGGQETQYF TGCGCCAGCAGCCATGGACAGGGGGGCCAAGAGACCCAGTACTTC
NA NA TRBJ2-7 TRBV7-9 CASRKGSSYEQYF TGTGCCAGCAGAAAGGGCAGTTCCTACGAGCAGTACTTC
NA NA TRBJ1-1 TRBV4-1 CASSQVWQTHTEAFF TGCGCCAGCAGCCAAGTTTGGCAGACGCACACTGAAGCTTTCTTT
NA NA TRBJ2-3 TRBV27 CASSLFQRGIDTQYF TGTGCCAGCAGTTTATTCCAGCGCGGGATAGATACGCAGTATTTT
few NA TRBJ2-3 TRBV29-1 CSVEDIPSPPDTQYF TGCAGCGTTGAAGATATTCCCTCACCCCCAGATACGCAGTATTTT
NA NA TRBJ2-1 TRBV7-3 CASSKNGPYNEQFF TGTGCCAGCAGCAAAAACGGACCCTACAATGAGCAGTTCTTC
NA NA TRBJ2-5 TRBV28 CASSLGGSRETQYF TGTGCCAGCAGTTTAGGTGGGTCTAGAGAGACCCAGTACTTC
NA NA TRBJ2-7 TRBV20-1 CSALGLAGRFYEQYF TGCAGTGCCCTAGGACTGGCGGGTCGGTTCTACGAGCAGTACTTC
few TRBD2 TRBJ2-5 TRBV6-5 CASRPGTSQETQYF TGTGCCAGCAGACCTGGGACTAGTCAAGAGACCCAGTACTTC
many NA TRBJ2-5 TRBV2 CASSEPGTQETQYF TGTGCCAGCAGCGAGCCTGGAACACAAGAGACCCAGTACTTC
few NA TRBJ2-5 TRBV12-3/TRBV12-4 CASSFSSGRETQYF TGTGCCAGCAGTTTCAGTAGTGGGAGAGAGACCCAGTACTTC
NA NA TRBJ1-4 TRBV9 CASSVAAGETNEKLFF TGTGCCAGCAGCGTAGCTGCTGGTGAGACTAATGAAAAACTGTTTTTT
few NA TRBJ2-5 TRBV12-3/TRBV12-4 CASSLTAGEETQYF TGTGCCAGCAGTTTGACAGCTGGGGAAGAGACCCAGTACTTC
NA NA TRBJ2-1 TRBV27 CASSPIVHTAEQFF TGTGCCAGCAGTCCGATAGTCCACACAGCGGAGCAGTTCTTC
NA TRBD2 TRBJ2-3 TRBV6-4 CASSERGATDTQYF TGTGCCAGCAGTGAGCGGGGGGCCACAGATACGCAGTATTTT
many TRBD2 TRBJ2-1 TRBV15 CATSFGGASYNEQFF TGTGCCACCAGCTTCGGGGGGGCCTCCTACAATGAGCAGTTCTTC
few NA TRBJ2-7 TRBV7-8 CASSLAAIYEQYF TGTGCCAGCAGCTTAGCGGCGATCTACGAGCAGTACTTC
NA TRBD2 TRBJ2-3 TRBV20-1 CSASSTSGNTDTQYF TGCAGTGCTAGCTCGACTAGCGGAAACACAGATACGCAGTATTTT
NA TRBD2 TRBJ2-1 TRBV4-2 CASSQDPSATGGTNEQFF TGTGCCAGCAGCCAAGATCCTTCTGCAACGGGAGGGACGAATGAGCAGTTCTTC
NA NA TRBJ2-7 TRBV5-1 CASSLSVGYEQYF TGCGCCAGCAGCTTGAGTGTCGGGTACGAGCAGTACTTC
few NA TRBJ1-1 TRBV30 CAWSVLGGGTEAFF TGTGCCTGGAGTGTACTTGGGGGAGGGACTGAAGCTTTCTTT
few TRBD2 TRBJ2-5 TRBV2 CASSVQRDGQETQYF TGTGCCAGCAGTGTTCAGCGGGACGGGCAAGAGACCCAGTACTTC
NA NA TRBJ2-7 TRBV20-1 CSARASPRGYEQYF TGCAGTGCTAGAGCTAGTCCCCGCGGCTACGAGCAGTACTTC
NA NA TRBJ2-2 TRBV5-1 CASTIRDSNTGELFF TGCGCCAGCACCATCCGGGACTCGAACACCGGGGAGCTGTTTTTT
NA TRBD2 TRBJ2-2 TRBV5-1 CASSLGPAGVGTGELFF TGCGCCAGCAGCTTGGGGCCAGCGGGAGTGGGCACCGGGGAGCTGTTTTTT
many NA TRBJ2-7 TRBV7-9 CASSTTLLYEQYF TGTGCCAGCAGCACTACTCTCCTCTACGAGCAGTACTTC
NA TRBD1 TRBJ2-1 TRBV24-1 CATSDLRDRGSYNEQFF TGTGCCACCAGTGACCTCCGGGACAGGGGCTCTTACAATGAGCAGTTCTTC
few NA TRBJ2-5 TRBV4-2 CASSQSRDGQETQYF TGTGCCAGCAGCCAATCGAGGGACGGTCAAGAGACCCAGTACTTC
few NA TRBJ2-7 TRBV30 CAWSVGYEQYF TGTGCCTGGAGTGTGGGGTACGAGCAGTACTTC
NA TRBD2 TRBJ2-7 TRBV4-1 CASSPAGSGGPLGYEQYF TGCGCCAGCAGCCCGGCGGGGAGCGGGGGCCCTCTGGGCTACGAGCAGTACTTC
once TRBD2 TRBJ2-5 TRBV5-6 CASSGGESQETQYF TGTGCCAGCAGCGGGGGGGAGTCCCAAGAGACCCAGTACTTC
NA TRBD2 TRBJ2-1 TRBV11-2 CASTGGGLYNEQFF TGTGCCTCTACCGGCGGGGGTCTCTACAATGAGCAGTTCTTC
NA NA TRBJ1-2 TRBV5-1 CASSLFKGPYPDGYTF TGCGCCAGCAGCTTGTTTAAGGGACCCTATCCCGATGGCTACACCTTC